These 27 T cell receptor beta chains were sequenced from one sample in a study of blood T cell repertoires in COVID-19. TCRdb's copy holds only in-frame clones and misses some; the assay was immunoSEQ multiplex PCR. The sample lists about 240,000 clones, under 90% occurring once. The material sequenced was PBMCs or T cells enriched from blood (not recorded which). The origin of the receptors is a woman aged 40 to 50 who had been exposed to COVID-19.

The gene calls are TRBV3-1 (or the pseudogene TRBV3-2) and TRBJ1-2; no clear D. Germline lookup yields CDR1 LGHDT and CDR2 YNNKEL (reference sequence). With 4 bases removed from V and 3 bases from J, the gap between germline ends came to 12 bases. This CDR3 comprises 14 residues. CDR3 protein: CASSREGSDYGYTF. CDR3 nucleotides: TGTGCCAGCAGCCGGGAGGGCTCAGACTATGGCTACACCTTC.

The J gene is TRBJ1-5, the V gene TRBV19; the D is unclear. This CDR3 comprises 13 residues. Germline CDR1 reads LNHDA; CDR2 reads SQIVND (reference sequence). V was shortened by 3 bases and J by 10 bases, with 13 bases between the two germline ends. CDR3 protein: CASSIPLGDPQHF. CDR3 DNA sequence: TGTGCCAGTAGTATCCCCCTCGGAGACCCCCAGCATTTT.

The rearrangement links TRBV27 to TRBJ1-5, with D unclear. This CDR3 has 13 residues. Germline CDR1 MNHEY, CDR2 SMNVEV (reference sequence). The V and J ends lost 2 bases and 0 bases respectively, with 2 bases between them. Written as DNA, the CDR3 is TGTGCCAGCAGTTTACATAGCAATCAGCCCCAGCATTTT. Encoded protein: CASSLHSNQPQHF.

The chain recombines TRBV5-6 with TRBJ2-5; 7 bases are a match to TRBD2. This CDR3 has 18 amino acids. Trimming removed 2 bases from V and 0 bases from J; junction bases left unmatched: 13. Germline V gene lookup returns CDR1 SGHDT and CDR2 YYEEEE. CDR3 residues: CASSLLTSSILYQETQYF. CDR3 in DNA: TGTGCCAGCAGCTTACTGACTAGCTCAATCTTGTACCAAGAGACCCAGTACTTC.

The chain employs TRBV15 and TRBJ1-2; D perhaps matches TRBD1 (5 bases). There are 13 residues in the CDR3. Germline V gene data show CDR1 as LNHNV and CDR2 as YYDKDF (reference sequence). Trimming shortened V by 0 bases and J by 7 bases, and 9 bases separated the two germline ends. This CDR3 reads CATSREGEGGYTF. CDR3 coding DNA: TGTGCCACCAGCAGAGAGGGGGAGGGTGGCTACACCTTC.

The V gene is TRBV10-3, the J gene TRBJ1-3; 7 nucleotides align to TRBD1. Germline CDR1 reads ENHRY; CDR2 reads SYGVKD. The length of the CDR3 is 13 residues. Trimming cost V 4 bases and J 10 bases; bases outside gene matches: 7. CDR3 in amino acids: CAISAGDSTTIYF. The CDR3 DNA is TGTGCCATCAGTGCCGGGGACAGTACAACCATATATTTT.

This chain links TRBV19 with TRBJ2-2, with 7 bases identical to TRBD2. From germline, CDR1 is LNHDA and CDR2 SQIVND (reference sequence). The CDR3 is made up of 17 amino acids. Trimming at V came to 3 bases and at J to 1 base, leaving 8 bases not matched to a gene. In nucleotides, the CDR3 is TGTGCCAGTAGTATCTTCGTCGGCGGGGGGAACACCGGGGAGCTGTTTTTT. It specifies CASSIFVGGGNTGELFF.

The chain uses TRBV18 and TRBJ1-4, with D possibly being TRBD1 (6 bases). This CDR3 region has 16 residues. CDR1 and CDR2 from the germline V gene are KGHSH and LQKENI. V lost 6 bases to trimming and J lost 5 bases, with 19 bases between them. CDR3 protein: CASSLRAQGANEKLFF. CDR3 sequence (DNA): TGTGCCAGCTCCCTAAGAGCACAGGGCGCCAATGAAAAACTGTTTTTT.

The rearrangement uses TRBV21-1 and TRBJ1-6. TRBV21-1 is a pseudogene locus. This CDR3 spans 16 amino acids. This chain's CDR3 is CASSARGGKDNSPLHF. CDR3 sequence (DNA): TGTGCCAGCAGCGCAAGGGGGGGGAAAGACAATTCACCCCTCCACTTT.

This chain links TRBV7-2 with TRBJ1-5, with D possibly matching TRBD1 (6 bases). The V gene's germline CDR1 is SGHTA and CDR2 FQGNSA. The V gene lost 3 bases and the J gene lost 1 base, with 7 bases spanning the gap. CDR3 length equals 14 residues. The CDR3, as DNA: TGTGCCAGCAGCTTGGACAGAAGCAATCAGCCCCAGCATTTT. It specifies CASSLDRSNQPQHF.

The chain links TRBV2 to TRBJ2-5; 7 bases map to TRBD2. The junction had 11 bases not matched to a gene; V was cut back by 5 bases and J by 5 bases. This CDR3 has 15 residues. CDR1 is SNHLY and CDR2 is FYNNEI in the germline V gene. In DNA form, the CDR3 reads TGTGCCAGCAGTCGGGGGGTACTGTTCGGGGAGACCCAGTACTTC. Its translation: CASSRGVLFGETQYF.

The chain has TRBV19 and TRBJ2-3; 11 positions agree with TRBD2. The CDR3 loop spans 15 amino acids. V lost 3 bases to trimming and J lost 5 bases; unmatched junction nucleotides: 4. Germline CDR1 is LNHDA and CDR2 is SQIVND (reference sequence). In nucleotides, the CDR3 is TGTGCCAGTAGTATTTTTAGCGGGGGGGGAGATACGCAGTATTTT. Translated, it gives CASSIFSGGGDTQYF. The variable domain in full, with the rest retrieved from reference TRBV19 and TRBJ2-3, is DGGITQSPKYLFRKEGQNVTLSCEQNLNHDAMYWYRQDPGQGLRLIYYSQIVNDFQKGDIAEGYSVSREKKESFPLTVTSAQKNPTAFYLCASSIFSGGGDTQYFGPGTRLTVL.

The chain combines TRBV7-8 with TRBJ2-5; no clear D. V was shortened by 5 bases and J by 5 bases, with 24 bases between the two germline ends. The CDR3 is 17 amino acids. The germline gives CDR1 SGHVS, CDR2 FQNEAQ. CDR3 protein: CASSPYRGVKSEETQYF. CDR3 nucleotides: TGTGCCAGCAGCCCTTACCGCGGAGTGAAGAGCGAGGAGACCCAGTACTTC.

The chain is built from TRBV9 and TRBJ1-1; TRBD1 might be the D (5 bases). CDR3 length equals 16 residues. V was clipped by 3 bases and J by 4 bases, with 19 bases between them. The germline V gene has CDR1 SGDLS and CDR2 YYNGEE. The chain's CDR3 is CASSAYSLGGVTEAFF. CDR3 in DNA: TGTGCCAGCAGCGCCTACTCCCTGGGGGGGGTCACTGAAGCTTTCTTT.

This clone has only a few counts. This chain connects TRBV19 to TRBJ2-2, with D possibly being TRBD1 (6 bases). Deletions cut 3 bases from V and 1 base from J, with 9 bases between. Per germline, CDR1 LNHDA and CDR2 SQIVND (reference sequence). The length of the CDR3 is 15 residues. CDR3 sequence (DNA): TGTGCCAGTAGTATCGACAGGAGGAACACCGGGGAGCTGTTTTTT. The encoded protein is CASSIDRRNTGELFF. Filled out from reference TRBV19 and TRBJ2-2, the complete variable domain reads DGGITQSPKYLFRKEGQNVTLSCEQNLNHDAMYWYRQDPGQGLRLIYYSQIVNDFQKGDIAEGYSVSREKKESFPLTVTSAQKNPTAFYLCASSIDRRNTGELFFGEGSRLTVL.

The rearrangement links TRBV7-8 to TRBJ1-6; 8 bases map to TRBD1. J gave up 8 bases and V 6 bases, and 15 bases lay outside the gene matches. Germline loops: CDR1 SGHVS, CDR2 FQNEAQ. This CDR3 region has 17 residues. The CDR3 is CASSSGQGQPTYSPLHF. The CDR3, as DNA: TGTGCCAGCAGTTCCGGACAGGGACAACCTACTTATTCACCCCTCCACTTT.

The genes are TRBV28 and TRBJ1-2; D remains unclear. The length of the CDR3 is 14 residues. Looked up from germline, CDR1 is MDHEN and CDR2 is SYDVKM. The V gene lost 2 bases and the J gene lost 5 bases, with 12 bases spanning the gap. The CDR3 loop is CASSLGGVGYGYTF. The CDR3, as DNA: TGTGCCAGCAGTTTAGGAGGCGTGGGGTATGGCTACACCTTC.

This clone was seen a few times. The CDR3 bases are TGTGCCAGCTCACCACCGTCTAGGGAGACTGAAGCTTTCTTT. Protein product: CASSPPSRETEAFF. The genes are TRBV18 and TRBJ1-1; D uncertain. V dropped 0 bases and J dropped 5 bases, with 10 bases sitting between them. Germline CDR1 KGHSH, CDR2 LQKENI. The CDR3 runs 14 residues.

The CDR3 DNA reads TGTGCCAGCAGCCCCCGGACTAGCGGGGGGGCTCGGGAGCAGTTCTTC. It encodes CASSPRTSGGAREQFF. The chain links TRBV13 to TRBJ2-1; TRBD2 agrees at 15 bases. Germline CDR1 and CDR2: PRHDT and FYEKMQ (reference sequence). The V and J ends lost 5 bases and 10 bases, in that order; junction bases with no gene match: 9. CDR3 length equals 16 residues.

The chain is built from TRBV2 and TRBJ2-3, with 13 bases that match TRBD2. J was trimmed by 5 bases and V by 5 bases; bases with no gene match: 7. Germline V gene sequence: CDR1 SNHLY, CDR2 FYNNEI. CDR3 length equals 16 residues. This chain's CDR3 is CASSYTSGGAKDTQYF. The CDR3 DNA reads TGTGCCAGCAGTTACACTAGCGGGGGGGCCAAAGATACGCAGTATTTT.

This rearrangement joins TRBV9 to TRBJ2-1; D may be TRBD2 (5 bases). CDR1 and CDR2 from the germline V gene are SGDLS and YYNGEE. The germline V and J ends were trimmed by 0 bases and 7 bases, with 11 bases remaining between them. This CDR3 is 14 amino acids long. The DNA for the CDR3 is TGTGCCAGCAGCGTAGTGGCCGGCGGGAATGAGCAGTTCTTC. Translated, it gives CASSVVAGGNEQFF.

The chain uses TRBV6-2 or TRBV6-3 and TRBJ2-7; 7 nucleotides align to TRBD1. Trimming removed 2 bases from V and 2 bases from J; junction bases left unmatched: 0. Germline-derived CDR1 and CDR2 are MNHEY and SVGEGT. This CDR3 has 13 amino acids. The CDR3 DNA follows: TGTGCCAGCAGTTACGACAGGGCCTACGAGCAGTACTTC. Protein sequence: CASSYDRAYEQYF.

The chain is built from TRBV11-2 and TRBJ2-1; D is unresolved. Germline lookup yields CDR1 SGHAT and CDR2 FQNNGV. Trimming stripped 4 bases from V and 1 base from J, with 14 bases between. The CDR3 spans 16 residues. CDR3 region: CASSSTSEKSYNEQFF. As DNA, the CDR3 is TGTGCCAGCAGCTCTACCAGCGAAAAGTCCTACAATGAGCAGTTCTTC.

J is TRBJ2-5 and V is TRBV9; 8 nucleotides match TRBD1. Germline V gene sequence: CDR1 SGDLS, CDR2 YYNGEE. V was pared by 4 bases and J by 5 bases, with 4 bases of the junction left unmatched. This CDR3 is 13 amino acids long. The CDR3 region has the DNA TGTGCCAGCAGCACGGGACAGGCGGAGACCCAGTACTTC. Translating it yields CASSTGQAETQYF.

The chain couples TRBV30 to TRBJ2-5, with D perhaps TRBD2 (5 bases). CDR1 is GTSNPN, CDR2 SVGIG, per germline (reference sequence). V shed 3 bases and J shed 2 bases, with 10 bases lying between them. CDR3 length equals 13 residues. CDR3 nucleotide sequence: TGTGCCTGGAGGGAGGTAGGACAAGAGACCCAGTACTTC. This sequence encodes CAWREVGQETQYF.

This chain uses TRBV7-2 with TRBJ2-7; the match to TRBD2 covers 14 bases. Germline CDR1 reads SGHTA; CDR2 reads FQGNSA. Trimming took 5 bases from V and 9 from J; bases not matched to a gene: 6. The CDR3 spans 14 residues. This CDR3 is CASSKHGTSGGQYF. In DNA form, the CDR3 reads TGTGCCAGCAGCAAGCACGGGACTAGCGGGGGGCAGTACTTC.

This clone was counted a single time. The chain couples TRBV1 to TRBJ1-5; the table's D call TRBD1 went unverified against the DNA. TRBV1 corresponds to a pseudogene. The CDR3 is 15 amino acids. CDR3 nucleotide sequence: TGCACCAGCACCGACGACGGCAGGGCGAATCAGCCCCAGCATTTT. Translated: CTSTDDGRANQPQHF.